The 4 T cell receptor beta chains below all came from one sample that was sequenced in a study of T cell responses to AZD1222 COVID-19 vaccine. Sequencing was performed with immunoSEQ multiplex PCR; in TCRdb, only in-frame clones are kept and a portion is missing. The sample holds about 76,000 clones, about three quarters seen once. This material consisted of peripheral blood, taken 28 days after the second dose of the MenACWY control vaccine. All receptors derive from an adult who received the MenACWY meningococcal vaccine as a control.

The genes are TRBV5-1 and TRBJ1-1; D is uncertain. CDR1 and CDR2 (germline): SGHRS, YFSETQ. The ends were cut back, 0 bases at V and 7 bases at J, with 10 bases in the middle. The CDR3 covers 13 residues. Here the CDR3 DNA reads TGCGCCAGCAGCTTGGCGTCAGGTAATGAAGCTTTCTTT. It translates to CASSLASGNEAFF.

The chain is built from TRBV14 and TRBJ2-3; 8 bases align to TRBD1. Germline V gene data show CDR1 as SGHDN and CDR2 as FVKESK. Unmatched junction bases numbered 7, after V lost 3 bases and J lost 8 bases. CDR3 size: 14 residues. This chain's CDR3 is CASSQAGGVGTQYF. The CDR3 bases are TGTGCCAGCAGCCAGGCAGGGGGCGTTGGTACGCAGTATTTT.

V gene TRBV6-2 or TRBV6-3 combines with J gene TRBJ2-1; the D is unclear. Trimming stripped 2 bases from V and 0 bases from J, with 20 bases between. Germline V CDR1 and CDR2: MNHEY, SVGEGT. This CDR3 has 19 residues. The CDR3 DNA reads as TGTGCCAGCAGTTACCCTATTGAAATCGGTGGGTTCTCCTACAATGAGCAGTTCTTC. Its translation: CASSYPIEIGGFSYNEQFF.

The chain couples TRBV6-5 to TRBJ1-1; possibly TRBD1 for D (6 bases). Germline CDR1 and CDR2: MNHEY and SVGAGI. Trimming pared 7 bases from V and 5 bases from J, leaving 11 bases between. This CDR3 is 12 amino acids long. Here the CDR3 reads CASTMGATEAFF. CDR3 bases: TGTGCCAGCACGATGGGGGCTACTGAAGCTTTCTTT.